Listed below are T cell receptor beta chains from one sample, sequenced in a study of blood T cell repertoires in COVID-19. Data came from immunoSEQ multiplex PCR; TCRdb stores just in-frame clones and leaves some out. The sample lists about 160,000 clones; about 84% were seen once. The sample consisted of PBMCs or T cells enriched from blood (not recorded which). These receptors were obtained from a man aged 40-49 years who had recovered from COVID-19. The CDR3 runs from the conserved cysteine through the conserved F or W. D genes are given only for firm matches. The listing skips clone size in some rows; elsewhere it reads once, few, many or a size class.

TRBD1,16,TRBJ2-2,TRBV24-1,many,CATSDLGQGDTGELFF,TGTGCCACCAGTGATTTGGGACAGGGGGACACCGGGGAGCTGTTTTTT
.,14,TRBJ1-2,TRBV10-3,.,CAISEARQADGYTF,TGTGCCATCAGTGAGGCCAGACAAGCTGATGGCTACACCTTC
.,14,TRBJ1-1,TRBV18,.,CASSPLKQATEAFF,TGTGCCAGCTCACCGCTAAAACAGGCGACTGAAGCTTTCTTT
.,14,TRBJ2-1,TRBV3-1/TRBV3-2,once,CASSQETTYNEQFF,TGTGCCAGCAGCCAAGAGACAACCTACAATGAGCAGTTCTTC
TRBD1,13,TRBJ1-1,TRBV19,.,CASRSGQGIEAFF,TGTGCCAGTAGGTCCGGACAGGGGATTGAAGCTTTCTTT
.,15,TRBJ1-6,TRBV30,once,CAWGPLSSYNSPLHF,TGTGCCTGGGGGCCCCTTAGCTCCTATAATTCACCCCTCCACTTT
.,13,TRBJ1-5,TRBV6-5,.,CATQAGGNQPQHF,TGTGCCACCCAAGCGGGCGGTAATCAGCCCCAGCATTTT
.,15,TRBJ1-4,TRBV5-1,.,CASSLSGSRQEKLFF,TGCGCCAGCAGCTTGAGCGGGAGTCGCCAGGAAAAACTGTTTTTT
TRBD2,16,TRBJ2-3,TRBV4-1,.,CASSQDTSGGADTQYF,TGCGCCAGCAGCCAAGACACTAGCGGGGGGGCAGATACGCAGTATTTT
TRBD2,14,TRBJ2-2,TRBV2,.,CASSRRGEDGELFF,TGTGCCAGCAGTCGACGGGGGGAGGACGGGGAGCTGTTTTTT
TRBD1,13,TRBJ2-7,TRBV19,.,CASSDREGAEQYF,TGTGCCAGTAGCGACAGGGAAGGGGCCGAGCAGTACTTC
TRBD1,16,TRBJ1-5,TRBV19,.,CASRESTGTVNQPQHF,TGTGCCAGTAGGGAATCTACGGGGACAGTGAATCAGCCCCAGCATTTT